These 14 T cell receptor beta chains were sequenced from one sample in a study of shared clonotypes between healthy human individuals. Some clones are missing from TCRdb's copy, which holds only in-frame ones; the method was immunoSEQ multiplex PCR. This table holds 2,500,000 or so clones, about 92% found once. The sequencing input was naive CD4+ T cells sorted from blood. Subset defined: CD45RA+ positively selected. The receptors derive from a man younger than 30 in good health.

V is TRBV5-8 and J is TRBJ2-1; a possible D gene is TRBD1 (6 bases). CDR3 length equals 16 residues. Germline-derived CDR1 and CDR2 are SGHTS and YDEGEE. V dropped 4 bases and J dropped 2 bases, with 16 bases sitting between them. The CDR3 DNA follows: TGTGCCAGCAGCCGCAGGGCAGGGGCAACCTACAATGAGCAGTTCTTC. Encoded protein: CASSRRAGATYNEQFF.

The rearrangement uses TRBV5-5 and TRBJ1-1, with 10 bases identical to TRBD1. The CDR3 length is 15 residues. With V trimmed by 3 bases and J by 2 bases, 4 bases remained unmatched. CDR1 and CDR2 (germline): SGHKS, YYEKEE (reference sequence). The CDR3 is CASSSRTGGNTEAFF. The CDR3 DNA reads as TGTGCCAGCAGCTCCAGGACAGGGGGAAACACTGAAGCTTTCTTT.

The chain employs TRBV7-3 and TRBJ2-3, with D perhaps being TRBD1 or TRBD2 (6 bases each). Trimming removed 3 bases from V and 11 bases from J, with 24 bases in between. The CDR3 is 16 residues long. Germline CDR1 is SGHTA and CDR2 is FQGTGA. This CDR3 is CASSLIAGAGPTGQYF. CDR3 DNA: TGTGCCAGCAGCTTGATAGCCGGCGCGGGACCGACAGGGCAGTATTTT.

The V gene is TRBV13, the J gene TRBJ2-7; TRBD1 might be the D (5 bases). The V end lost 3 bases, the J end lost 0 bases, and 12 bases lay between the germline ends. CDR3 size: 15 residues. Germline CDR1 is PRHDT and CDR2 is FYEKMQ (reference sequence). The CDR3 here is CASSFSGLGSYEQYF. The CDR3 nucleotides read TGTGCCAGCAGCTTCTCAGGGTTGGGCTCCTACGAGCAGTACTTC.

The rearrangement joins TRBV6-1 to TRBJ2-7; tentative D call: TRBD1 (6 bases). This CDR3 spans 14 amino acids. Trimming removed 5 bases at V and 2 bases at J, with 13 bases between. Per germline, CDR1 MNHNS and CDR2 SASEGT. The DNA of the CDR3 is TGTGCCAGCAGTTCTACAGGGCAAACCTACGAGCAGTACTTC. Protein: CASSSTGQTYEQYF.

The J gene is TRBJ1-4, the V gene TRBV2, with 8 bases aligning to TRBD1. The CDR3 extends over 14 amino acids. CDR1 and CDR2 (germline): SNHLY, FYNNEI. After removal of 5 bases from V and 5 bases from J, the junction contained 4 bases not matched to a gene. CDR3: CASSRQGLNEKLFF. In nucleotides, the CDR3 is TGTGCCAGCAGTCGACAGGGGTTAAATGAAAAACTGTTTTTT.

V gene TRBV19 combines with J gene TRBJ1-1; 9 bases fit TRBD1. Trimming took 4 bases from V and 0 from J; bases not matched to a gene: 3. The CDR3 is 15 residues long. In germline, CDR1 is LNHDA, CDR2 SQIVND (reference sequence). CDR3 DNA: TGTGCCAGTAGTAGGGGGACAGGGTTGAACACTGAAGCTTTCTTT. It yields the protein CASSRGTGLNTEAFF.

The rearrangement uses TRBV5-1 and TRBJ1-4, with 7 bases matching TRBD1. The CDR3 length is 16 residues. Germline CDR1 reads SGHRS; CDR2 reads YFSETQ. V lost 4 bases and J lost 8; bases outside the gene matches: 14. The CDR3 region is CASSPGEGRGGEKLFF. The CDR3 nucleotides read TGCGCCAGCAGCCCCGGCGAGGGAAGAGGGGGCGAAAAACTGTTTTTT.

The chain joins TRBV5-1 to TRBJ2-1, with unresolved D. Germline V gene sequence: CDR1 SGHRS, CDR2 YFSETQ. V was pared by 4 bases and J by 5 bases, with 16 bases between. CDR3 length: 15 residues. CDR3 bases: TGCGCCAGCAGCCGCACTACCGATCTTAACAATGAGCAGTTCTTC. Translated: CASSRTTDLNNEQFF.

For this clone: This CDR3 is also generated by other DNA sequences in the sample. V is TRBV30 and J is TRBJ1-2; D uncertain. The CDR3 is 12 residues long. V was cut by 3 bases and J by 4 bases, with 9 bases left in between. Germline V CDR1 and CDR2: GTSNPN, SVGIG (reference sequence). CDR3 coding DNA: TGTGCCTGGAGCGGCGGGCTCTATGGCTACACCTTC. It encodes CAWSGGLYGYTF. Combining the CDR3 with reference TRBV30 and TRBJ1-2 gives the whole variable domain SQTIHQWPATLVQPVGSPLSLECTVEGTSNPNLYWYRQAAGRGLQLLFYSVGIGQISSEVPQNLSASRPQDRQFILSSKKLLLSDSGFYLCAWSGGLYGYTFGSGTRLTVV.

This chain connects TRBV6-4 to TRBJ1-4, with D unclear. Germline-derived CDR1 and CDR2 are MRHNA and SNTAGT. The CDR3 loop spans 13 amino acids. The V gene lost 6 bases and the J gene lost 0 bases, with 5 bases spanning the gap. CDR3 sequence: CASRVATNEKLFF. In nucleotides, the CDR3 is TGTGCCAGCAGAGTTGCAACTAATGAAAAACTGTTTTTT.

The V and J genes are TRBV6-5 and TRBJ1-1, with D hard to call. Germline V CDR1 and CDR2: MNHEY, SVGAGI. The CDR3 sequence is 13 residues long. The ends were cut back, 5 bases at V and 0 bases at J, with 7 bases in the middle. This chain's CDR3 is CASSKTVNTEAFF. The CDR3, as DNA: TGTGCCAGCAGTAAGACGGTGAACACTGAAGCTTTCTTT.

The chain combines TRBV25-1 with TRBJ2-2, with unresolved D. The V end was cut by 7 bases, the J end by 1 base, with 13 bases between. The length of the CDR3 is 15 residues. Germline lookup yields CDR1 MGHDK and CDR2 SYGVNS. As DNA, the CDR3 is TGTGCCAGCAAGTCTACCGGAGAGAACACCGGGGAGCTGTTTTTT. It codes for CASKSTGENTGELFF.

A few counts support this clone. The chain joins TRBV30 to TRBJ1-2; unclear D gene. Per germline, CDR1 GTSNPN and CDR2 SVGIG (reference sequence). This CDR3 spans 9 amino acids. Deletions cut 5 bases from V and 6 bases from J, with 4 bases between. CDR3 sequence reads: CAWEDGYTF. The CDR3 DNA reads TGTGCCTGGGAAGATGGCTACACCTTC.